A single sample gave rise to the 16 T cell receptor beta chains below, sequenced in a study. One entry per CDR3 protein, called by TCRdb with MiXCR from the 5' RACE reads. The table lists approximately 53,000 distinct CDR3 sequences, about 28% of them singletons. The source material was tumor-infiltrating memory CD4+ T cells sorted from the breast tumor. Specified subset: memory CD4+ T cells, CD4+CD45RO+CD25-. The source of these receptors is a female donor with breast cancer.

The chain recombines TRBV24-1 with TRBJ2-3; D might be TRBD2 (5 bases). The ends were cut back, 2 bases at V and 2 bases at J, with 13 bases in the middle. This CDR3 comprises 16 residues. Germline CDR1 reads KGHDR; CDR2 reads SFDVKD. CDR3 loop: CATSDYRDTTTDTQYF. The CDR3 coding sequence is TGTGCCACCAGTGATTATCGGGATACTACCACAGATACGCAGTATTTT.

The chain uses TRBV20-1 and TRBJ2-3; the match to TRBD2 covers 7 bases. The CDR3 is 13 residues long. CDR1 and CDR2 (germline): DFQATT, SNEGSKA (reference sequence). V was clipped by 0 bases and J by 6 bases; unmatched bases: 3. CDR3 nucleotide sequence: TGCAGTGCTAGAGACCCTAGCGGTGATACGCAGTATTTT. It codes for CSARDPSGDTQYF.

This clonotype has more than one count but fewer than ten. The chain couples TRBV20-1 to TRBJ2-7; tentatively, D is TRBD1 or TRBD2 (5 bases each). The CDR3 is 14 amino acids. The germline V gene encodes CDR1 DFQATT and CDR2 SNEGSKA (reference sequence). The V gene lost 3 bases and the J gene lost 6 bases, with 18 bases spanning the gap. The CDR3 sequence: CSASPLGGAGEQYF. The DNA of the CDR3 is TGCAGTGCTAGTCCCCTGGGTGGGGCGGGCGAGCAGTACTTC.

This clonotype was found once. Since the CDR3 does not end with the conserved phenylalanine or tryptophan, this likely comes from a read error. V usage is TRBV7-9 and J usage is TRBJ2-2; tentative D call: TRBD2 (5 bases). The CDR3 length is 14 residues. Germline assignment: CDR1 SEHNR and CDR2 FQNEAQ (reference sequence). The germline V and J ends were trimmed by 4 bases and 2 bases, with 8 bases remaining between them. CDR3 DNA sequence: TGTGCCAGCAGCTCGGGGTTAAACACCGGGGAGCTGTTTTGT. Amino acids: CASSSGLNTGELFC.

The chain employs TRBV15 and TRBJ2-1, with TRBD2 matching over 12 bases. This CDR3 is built from 14 residues. Germline V lookup: CDR1 LNHNV, CDR2 YYDKDF (reference sequence). Germline trimming cut 1 base from V and 9 bases from J; bases unmatched to any gene: 1. CDR3 nucleotide sequence: TGTGCCACCAGCAGAGTACTAGCGGGGGGTGAGCAGTTCTTC. This sequence encodes CATSRVLAGGEQFF. Full variable domain (missing parts from reference TRBV15 and TRBJ2-1): DAMVIQNPRYQVTQFGKPVTLSCSQTLNHNVMYWYQQKSSQAPKLLFHYYDKDFNNEADTPDNFQSRRPNTSFCFLDIRSPGLGDTAMYLCATSRVLAGGEQFFGPGTRLTVL.

This chain links TRBV2 with TRBJ2-3; no clear D gene. V lost 6 bases to trimming and J lost 0 bases, with 7 bases between them. The CDR3 has 13 residues. The germline gives CDR1 SNHLY, CDR2 FYNNEI. The DNA for the CDR3 is TGTGCCAGCAGGCTGGGCAGCACAGATACGCAGTATTTT. The encoded protein is CASRLGSTDTQYF. The entire variable domain, with the rest obtained from reference TRBV2 and TRBJ2-3, is as follows: EPEVTQTPSHQVTQMGQEVILRCVPISNHLYFYWYRQILGQKVEFLVSFYNNEISEKSEIFDDQFSVERPDGSNFTLKIRSTKLEDSAMYFCASRLGSTDTQYFGPGTRLTVL.

J is TRBJ1-2 and V is TRBV6-6, with 7 bases identical to TRBD1. The germline V gene has CDR1 MNHNY and CDR2 SVGAGI (reference sequence). This CDR3 region has 16 residues. After removal of 3 bases from V and 3 bases from J, the junction contained 10 bases not matched to a gene. CDR3 amino acids: CASSYQFGTEDYGYTF. CDR3 coding DNA: TGTGCCAGCAGTTATCAGTTTGGGACAGAGGACTATGGCTACACCTTC.

This clonotype was counted ten times or more. The chain combines TRBV5-1 with TRBJ2-1, with 9 bases lining up with TRBD2. The CDR3 has 16 amino acids. The ends lost 3 bases at V and 3 bases at J; junction bases unmatched: 7. Germline V gene lookup returns CDR1 SGHRS and CDR2 YFSETQ. DNA of the CDR3: TGCGCCAGCAGCTCCCTAGCGGGGACGGGCTACAATGAGCAGTTCTTC. This gives the protein CASSSLAGTGYNEQFF.

This clonotype was seen a few times. The CDR3 loop reads CSARGVGSYGYTF. CDR3 nucleotide sequence: TGCAGTGCTAGAGGGGTGGGGTCGTATGGCTACACCTTC. The chain combines TRBV20-1 with TRBJ1-2; D unresolved. The CDR3 covers 13 residues. Germline CDR1 DFQATT, CDR2 SNEGSKA (reference sequence). V lost 1 base to trimming and J lost 5 bases, with 11 bases between them.

In regard to this clonotype: Being one base from a much bigger clone, this may be a read error. The chain recombines TRBV27 with TRBJ2-1; 13 nucleotides match TRBD2. This CDR3 spans 16 amino acids. The trim removed 5 bases at V and 7 bases at J, leaving 8 bases unmatched. CDR1 is MNHEY, CDR2 SMNVEV, per germline (reference sequence). Here the CDR3 DNA reads TGTGCCAGCAGTGCCGGACTAGCGGGAGATACGAATGAGCAGTTCTTC. Protein sequence: CASSAGLAGDTNEQFF.

This sequence joins TRBV5-1 and TRBJ1-4; 9 nucleotides agree with TRBD1. Germline V lookup: CDR1 SGHRS, CDR2 YFSETQ. V shed 5 bases and J 4 bases; nucleotides not matched to a gene: 6. The CDR3 is 15 residues long. DNA for the CDR3: TGCGCCAGCAGGCAAGGGACAGGGATTAATGAAAAACTGTTTTTT. This translates into CASRQGTGINEKLFF.

This rearrangement joins TRBV4-3 to TRBJ2-4, with a tentative D call TRBD2 (5 bases). Per the germline V gene, CDR1 is LGHNA and CDR2 is YSLEER. CDR3 length equals 16 residues. V lost 0 bases and J 5 bases, leaving 14 bases between the germline ends. In nucleotides, the CDR3 is TGCGCCAGCAGCCAAGATAACGGCGGGCTCCAAAACATTCAGTACTTC. Residues: CASSQDNGGLQNIQYF.

The table lists this clonotype with a few counts. This chain connects TRBV5-1 to TRBJ1-1, with D unresolved. CDR3 length equals 11 residues. Trimming removed 4 bases at V and 8 bases at J, with 9 bases between. Per the germline V gene, CDR1 is SGHRS and CDR2 is YFSETQ. Here the CDR3 DNA reads TGCGCCAGCAGCGGCGAGAGAGAAGCTTTCTTT. It translates to CASSGEREAFF.

This clonotype occurred a few times. This chain uses TRBV10-3 with TRBJ1-6; 9 nucleotides agree with TRBD1. J lost 6 bases, V lost 9 bases, and 6 bases had no gene match. Germline loops: CDR1 ENHRY, CDR2 SYGVKD. CDR3 size: 14 residues. The DNA for the CDR3 is TGTGCCATGGGGACAGGGAGTCCTAATTCACCCCTCCACTTT. Translation gives CAMGTGSPNSPLHF.

This clonotype showed up just a few times. V gene TRBV5-1 combines with J gene TRBJ2-7; possibly TRBD1 or TRBD2 for D (6 bases each). There are 14 residues in the CDR3. Per the germline V gene, CDR1 is SGHRS and CDR2 is YFSETQ. V lost 3 bases and J 7 bases, leaving 17 bases between the germline ends. CDR3 in DNA: TGCGCCAGCAGCTCGTTTGGGGGGCGCTTAGAGCAGTACTTC. Amino acid sequence: CASSSFGGRLEQYF.

This clonotype was recorded a few times. Written as DNA, the CDR3 is TGTGCCAGCAGCTCTGGGAGAAGGGGGCGCGATCAGCCCCAGCATTTT. Encoded protein: CASSSGRRGRDQPQHF. The chain combines TRBV7-2 with TRBJ1-5, with TRBD1 identical over 7 bases. The V segment lost 4 bases and the J segment 5 bases; nucleotides outside the gene matches: 11. This CDR3 is 16 amino acids long. Per germline, CDR1 SGHTA and CDR2 FQGNSA.